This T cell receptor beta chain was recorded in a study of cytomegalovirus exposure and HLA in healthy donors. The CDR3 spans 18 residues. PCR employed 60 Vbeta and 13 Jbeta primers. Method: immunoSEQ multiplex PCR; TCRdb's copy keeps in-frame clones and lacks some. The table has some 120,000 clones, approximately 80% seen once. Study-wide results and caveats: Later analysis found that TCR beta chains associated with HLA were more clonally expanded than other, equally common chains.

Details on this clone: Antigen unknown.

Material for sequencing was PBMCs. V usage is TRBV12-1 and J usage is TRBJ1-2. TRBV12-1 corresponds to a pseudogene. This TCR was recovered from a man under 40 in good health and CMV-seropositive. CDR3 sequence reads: CASSFARPELTGNYGYTF. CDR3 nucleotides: TGTGCCAGCAGCTTCGCTAGACCCGAATTGACGGGGAACTATGGCTACACCTTC.